Here is one T cell receptor beta chain with its context. Its target is not known. Here immunoSEQ multiplex PCR was the method, and the copy in TCRdb shows in-frame clones only, minus some. The sample includes 2,500,000 or so clones, 90% to 95% of them seen just once. This record belongs to a study of shared clonotypes between healthy human individuals. Study findings and constraints: Sampling involved blood alone; tissue repertoires likely differ. All-four-donor shared clonotypes had higher generation probabilities than non-shared clonotypes did.

Sequenced sample: naive CD4+ T cells from PBMCs. Described subset: CD45RA+ positively selected. The receptor comes from a young man in good health. Some clones in this sample may be carry-over from other donors' samples.

CDR3 DNA: TGTGCCAGCAGCCTCAAGAGCGGGTACAATGAGCAGTTCTTC. It yields the protein CASSLKSGYNEQFF. J is TRBJ2-1 and V is TRBV7-3, with D perhaps TRBD2 (6 bases). The germline V gene has CDR1 SGHTA and CDR2 FQGTGA. Trimming shortened V by 5 bases and J by 4 bases, and 12 bases separated the two germline ends. The CDR3 contains 14 residues.